The T cell receptor (beta chain) described here comes from a study of OX40 agonist ivuxolimab in advanced cancers. Trimming pared 5 bases from V and 0 bases from J, leaving 13 bases between. CDR3 size: 15 residues. Germline V gives CDR1 SGHTA, CDR2 FQGNSA. Remarks on this clone: The antigen remains unidentified.

Broader study findings: Both blood CD4+ and CD8+ T cells showed clonal growth by week 6 at 0.1 to 3.0 mg/kg. Among the lowest peripheral clonal expansion occurred in 0.1-3.0 mg/kg partial responders. Which antigen the expanded peripheral T cells recognized is unknown.

Some clones are missing from TCRdb's copy, which holds only in-frame ones; the method was immunoSEQ multiplex PCR. In the table there are tens of thousands of clones, 88% of which are singletons. This receptor was obtained from an adult with an advanced solid tumor such as melanoma, head and neck, liver or kidney cancer. The sample consisted of CD4+ or CD8+ T cells sorted from blood, taken in a trial of the OX40 agonist ivuxolimab. V usage is TRBV7-2 and J usage is TRBJ2-5; D is ambiguous. DNA of the CDR3: TGTGCCAGCAGCCCGACCCCTGCGTACCAAGAGACCCAGTACTTC. It codes for CASSPTPAYQETQYF.